This record covers a single T cell receptor (beta chain). This specimen belongs to a study of blood T cell repertoires in COVID-19. TCRdb's table, derived via immunoSEQ multiplex PCR, lists solely in-frame clones and lacks some. The table includes fewer than 40,000 clones, roughly nine tenths detected once. Germline CDR1 is LNHDA and CDR2 is SQIVND (reference sequence). This CDR3 contains 17 residues. Trimming shortened V by 4 bases and J by 2 bases, and 21 bases separated the two germline ends. The receptor was derived from a human donor in a cohort sampled during active COVID-19. The specimen was peripheral blood. The rearrangement links TRBV19 to TRBJ2-7; D possibly corresponds to TRBD2 (7 bases). The CDR3 DNA reads as TGTGCCAGTAGTACCGGGGGGCGAGCGGGCCTTACCTACGAGCAGTACTTC. As protein: CASSTGGRAGLTYEQYF. Full variable domain (remainder filled in from reference TRBV19 and TRBJ2-7): DGGITQSPKYLFRKEGQNVTLSCEQNLNHDAMYWYRQDPGQGLRLIYYSQIVNDFQKGDIAEGYSVSREKKESFPLTVTSAQKNPTAFYLCASSTGGRAGLTYEQYFGPGTRLTVT.